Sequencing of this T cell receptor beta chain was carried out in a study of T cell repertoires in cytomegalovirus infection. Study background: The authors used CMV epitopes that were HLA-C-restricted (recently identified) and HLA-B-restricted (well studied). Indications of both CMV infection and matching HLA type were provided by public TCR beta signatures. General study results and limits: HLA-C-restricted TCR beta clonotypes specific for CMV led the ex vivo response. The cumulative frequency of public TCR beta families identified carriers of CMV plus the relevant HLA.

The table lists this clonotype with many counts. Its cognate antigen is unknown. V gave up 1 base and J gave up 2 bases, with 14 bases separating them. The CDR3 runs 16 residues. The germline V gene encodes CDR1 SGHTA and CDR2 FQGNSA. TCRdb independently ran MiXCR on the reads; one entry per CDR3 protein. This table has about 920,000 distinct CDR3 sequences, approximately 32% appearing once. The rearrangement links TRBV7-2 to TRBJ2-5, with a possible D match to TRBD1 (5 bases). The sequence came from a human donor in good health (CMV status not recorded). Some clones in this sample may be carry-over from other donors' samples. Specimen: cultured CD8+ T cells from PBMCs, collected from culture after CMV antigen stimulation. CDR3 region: CASSLGFVTVQETQYF. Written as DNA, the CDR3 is TGTGCCAGCAGCTTAGGCTTTGTGACAGTGCAAGAGACCCAGTACTTC.